A single sample gave rise to the 18 T cell receptor beta chains below, sequenced in a study of blood T cell repertoires in COVID-19. Profiled with immunoSEQ multiplex PCR; TCRdb holds only in-frame clones, not every one. The table shows 200,000 or so clones, with about 80% occurring only once. Sample: peripheral blood. The source is a human donor with acute or convalescent COVID-19. The donor label of this sample is uncertain.

This clone was seen just once. V usage is TRBV19 and J usage is TRBJ2-6, with a tentative D call TRBD1 (6 bases). The CDR3 covers 18 residues. The germline V gene has CDR1 LNHDA and CDR2 SQIVND (reference sequence). Trimming shortened V by 3 bases and J by 2 bases, and 17 bases separated the two germline ends. In DNA form, the CDR3 reads TGTGCCAGTAGTATTTACGGACAGTCCGGGACTGGGGCCAACGTCCTGACTTTC. This sequence encodes CASSIYGQSGTGANVLTF.

The rearrangement links TRBV5-1 to TRBJ2-5; 7 bases map to TRBD2. Germline V gene data show CDR1 as SGHRS and CDR2 as YFSETQ. With 0 bases clipped from V and 4 bases from J, the junction kept 12 bases outside the gene matches. The CDR3 contains 17 residues. CDR3: CASSLEGGSTVRETQYF. The CDR3 bases are TGCGCCAGCAGCTTGGAGGGCGGGAGTACCGTAAGAGAGACCCAGTACTTC. Variable domain in full (rest from reference TRBV5-1 and TRBJ2-5): KAGVTQTPRYLIKTRGQQVTLSCSPISGHRSVSWYQQTPGQGLQFLFEYFSETQRNKGNFPGRFSGRQFSNSRSEMNVSTLELGDSALYLCASSLEGGSTVRETQYFGPGTRLLVL.

The chain uses TRBV20-1 and TRBJ1-2; TRBD1 aligns across 8 bases. V shed 3 bases, J shed 3 bases, and the junction held 6 bases outside the gene matches. The CDR3 consists of 14 residues. The germline V gene has CDR1 DFQATT and CDR2 SNEGSKA (reference sequence). In DNA form, the CDR3 reads TGCAGTGCTAGTTCTCAGGGGGCGTACTATGGCTACACCTTC. This translates into CSASSQGAYYGYTF.

The chain couples TRBV7-7 to TRBJ2-2, with TRBD2 matching over 8 bases. V shed 5 bases, J shed 9 bases, and the junction held 8 bases outside the gene matches. Germline assignment: CDR1 SSHAT and CDR2 FNYEAQ (reference sequence). CDR3 length: 14 amino acids. This chain's CDR3 is CASSPGTSMRELFF. The CDR3 nucleotides read TGTGCCAGCAGCCCCGGGACTAGTATGAGGGAGCTGTTTTTT.

V and J are TRBV5-1 and TRBJ1-2, with D possibly matching TRBD1 (5 bases). Trimming stripped 0 bases from V and 4 bases from J, with 10 bases between. The length of the CDR3 is 14 residues. Germline values: CDR1 SGHRS, CDR2 YFSETQ. The CDR3 reads CASSLETAAYGYTF. Written as DNA, the CDR3 is TGCGCCAGCAGCTTGGAGACAGCCGCCTATGGCTACACCTTC.

This clone was counted a single time. The chain carries TRBV2 and TRBJ1-2, with D possibly TRBD1 on 5 matching bases. The CDR3 is 14 residues long. In germline, CDR1 is SNHLY, CDR2 FYNNEI. Between the trimmed V and J ends, which lost 5 bases and 4 bases, there was a span of 14 bases. In DNA, the CDR3 is TGTGCCAGCAGTAAAGTCGACAGCCTCTATGGCTACACCTTC. It codes for CASSKVDSLYGYTF.

J is TRBJ1-2 and V is TRBV18; D might be TRBD1 (6 bases). V was trimmed by 3 bases and J by 6 bases, leaving 14 bases between them. CDR3 length equals 14 residues. Germline CDR1 KGHSH, CDR2 LQKENI. CDR3 DNA: TGTGCCAGCTCACCTCAGCAGGGACACAATGGCTACACCTTC. It specifies CASSPQQGHNGYTF.

This clone was seen more than once but under ten times. The CDR3 coding sequence is TGTGCCAGCACCCCGGAGCAGGGGTATACTGAAGCTTTCTTT. Translating it yields CASTPEQGYTEAFF. The chain uses TRBV2 and TRBJ1-1; TRBD1 is a possible D gene (6 bases). This CDR3 has 14 amino acids. Trimming cost V 7 bases and J 5 bases, with 17 bases left between them. Germline V lookup: CDR1 SNHLY, CDR2 FYNNEI.

The table lists this clone with a few counts. V usage is TRBV28 and J usage is TRBJ2-2, with 7 bases matching TRBD1. This CDR3 contains 15 residues. J lost 5 bases, V lost 2 bases, and 5 bases had no gene match. Germline V gene data show CDR1 as MDHEN and CDR2 as SYDVKM. The CDR3 sequence: CASSLPGQQTGELFF. CDR3 nucleotide sequence: TGTGCCAGCAGTTTACCGGGACAGCAAACCGGGGAGCTGTTTTTT.

The CDR3 DNA reads as TGTGCCAGCAGCATAACAGATACGCAGTATTTT. Amino acids: CASSITDTQYF. The genes are TRBV14 and TRBJ2-3; no reliable D call. CDR3 size: 11 residues. From germline, CDR1 is SGHDN and CDR2 FVKESK. Trimming shortened V by 5 bases and J by 3 bases, and 3 bases separated the two germline ends.

The gene calls are TRBV21-1 and TRBJ2-7; TRBD2, the D gene given by the table, was not confirmed from the DNA. TRBV21-1 is a pseudogene segment. The CDR3 has 15 residues. CDR3 amino acids: CASSPSQREYYEQYF. The CDR3 bases are TGTGCCAGCAGTCCCAGTCAGCGGGAGTACTACGAGCAGTACTTC.

The chain uses TRBV24-1 and TRBJ1-4; D gene ambiguous. Trimming took 2 bases from V and 5 from J, leaving 8 bases between them. Germline V CDR1 and CDR2: KGHDR, SFDVKD. The CDR3 covers 14 residues. CDR3 residues: CATSDSTGNEKLFF. For the CDR3, the DNA is TGTGCCACCAGTGATTCCACGGGGAATGAAAAACTGTTTTTT.

The chain has TRBV6-5 and TRBJ1-5, with a possible D match to TRBD1 (5 bases). The CDR3 length is 13 residues. Trimming shortened V by 6 bases and J by 6 bases, and 12 bases separated the two germline ends. Germline lookup yields CDR1 MNHEY and CDR2 SVGAGI. The CDR3 loop is CASSVSRVQPQHF. In nucleotides, the CDR3 is TGTGCCAGCAGCGTGTCCAGGGTTCAGCCCCAGCATTTT.

This clone was seen just once. This chain links TRBV25-1 with TRBJ2-1; the D gene is possibly TRBD2 (6 bases). Between the trimmed V and J ends, which lost 1 base and 10 bases, there was a span of 11 bases. The germline V gene encodes CDR1 MGHDK and CDR2 SYGVNS. This CDR3 contains 13 residues. Written as DNA, the CDR3 is TGTGCCAGCAGTGAATGGGAGGTAGGCGAGCAGTTCTTC. Protein sequence: CASSEWEVGEQFF.

This clone has a handful of counts. The chain carries TRBV6-5 and TRBJ2-7; maybe TRBD1 (6 bases). V was shortened by 5 bases and J by 1 base, with 12 bases between the two germline ends. Per the germline V gene, CDR1 is MNHEY and CDR2 is SVGAGI. This CDR3 region has 14 residues. CDR3 region: CASSKQQGSYEQYF. The CDR3 region has the DNA TGTGCCAGCAGTAAGCAACAGGGATCCTACGAGCAGTACTTC.

The V and J genes are TRBV19 and TRBJ2-5; TRBD2 might be the D (6 bases). V was shortened by 4 bases and J by 5 bases, with 14 bases between the two germline ends. The V gene's germline CDR1 is LNHDA and CDR2 SQIVND (reference sequence). The CDR3 has 14 amino acids. CDR3 sequence (DNA): TGTGCCAGTAGTAACGGCGGGAATAGGGAGACCCAGTACTTC. Its translation: CASSNGGNRETQYF.

This clone was detected a few times. The chain joins TRBV11-2 to TRBJ2-2; 8 bases are shared with TRBD2. CDR3 length: 16 amino acids. CDR1 and CDR2 from the germline V gene are SGHAT and FQNNGV. Trimming cost V 6 bases and J 1 base; bases outside gene matches: 7. The CDR3 reads CASRFRTSKNTGELFF. The DNA for the CDR3 is TGTGCCAGCAGATTCCGGACTAGCAAGAACACCGGGGAGCTGTTTTTT.

The chain joins TRBV5-1 to TRBJ2-2, with 13 bases fitting TRBD2. CDR3 length equals 19 residues. Trimming took 0 bases from V and 0 from J; bases not matched to a gene: 5. CDR1 is SGHRS and CDR2 is YFSETQ in the germline V gene. CDR3 sequence: CASSLAGTSGIANTGELFF. CDR3 DNA: TGCGCCAGCAGCTTGGCCGGGACTAGCGGGATCGCGAACACCGGGGAGCTGTTTTTT.